This T cell receptor beta chain was sequenced for a study of OX40 agonist ivuxolimab in advanced cancers. V dropped 6 bases and J dropped 7 bases, with 9 bases sitting between them. The germline CDR1 and CDR2 sequences are MNHNS and SASEGT. The CDR3 is made up of 11 amino acids. This table comes from immunoSEQ multiplex PCR, and its TCRdb copy is limited to in-frame clones, with some not included. The sample shows approximately 69,000 clones, approximately 90% of them seen only once. This chain joins TRBV6-1 and TRBJ1-2; the D is unclear. The source material was CD4+ or CD8+ T cells sorted from blood, sampled in a trial of the OX40 agonist ivuxolimab. The TCR sequence derives from an adult with an advanced solid tumor such as melanoma, head and neck, liver or kidney cancer. This CDR3 reads CASRERGGYTF. The CDR3 DNA sequence: TGTGCCAGCAGGGAACGAGGTGGCTACACCTTC.